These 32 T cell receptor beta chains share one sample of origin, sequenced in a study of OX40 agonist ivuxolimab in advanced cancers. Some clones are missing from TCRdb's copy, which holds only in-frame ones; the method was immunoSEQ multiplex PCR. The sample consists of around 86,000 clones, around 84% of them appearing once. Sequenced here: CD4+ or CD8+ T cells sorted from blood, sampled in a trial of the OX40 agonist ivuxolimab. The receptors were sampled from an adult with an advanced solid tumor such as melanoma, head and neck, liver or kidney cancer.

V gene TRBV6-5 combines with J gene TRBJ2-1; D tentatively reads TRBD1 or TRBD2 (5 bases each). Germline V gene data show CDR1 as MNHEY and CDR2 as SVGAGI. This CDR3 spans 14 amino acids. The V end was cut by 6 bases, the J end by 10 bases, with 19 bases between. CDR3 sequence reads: CASRTGTYGGEQFF. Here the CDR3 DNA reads TGTGCCAGCAGAACCGGGACGTACGGTGGGGAGCAGTTCTTC.

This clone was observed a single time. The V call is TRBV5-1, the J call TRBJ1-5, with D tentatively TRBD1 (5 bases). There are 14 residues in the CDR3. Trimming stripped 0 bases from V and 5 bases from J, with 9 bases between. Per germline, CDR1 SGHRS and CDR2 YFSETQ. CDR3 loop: CASSLAGLDQPQHF. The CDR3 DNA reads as TGCGCCAGCAGCTTGGCAGGGTTGGATCAGCCCCAGCATTTT.

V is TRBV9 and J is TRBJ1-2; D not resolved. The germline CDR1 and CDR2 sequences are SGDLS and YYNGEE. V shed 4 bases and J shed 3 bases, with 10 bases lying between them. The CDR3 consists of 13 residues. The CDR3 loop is CASSPDGDYGYTF. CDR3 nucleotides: TGTGCCAGCAGCCCGGACGGGGACTATGGCTACACCTTC.

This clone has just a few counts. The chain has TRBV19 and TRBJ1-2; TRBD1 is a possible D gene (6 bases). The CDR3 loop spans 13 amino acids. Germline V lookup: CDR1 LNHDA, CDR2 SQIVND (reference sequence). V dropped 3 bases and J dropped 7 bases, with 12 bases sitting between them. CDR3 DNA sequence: TGTGCCAGTAGTATCCTGGGGGGCACTGGCTACACCTTC. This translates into CASSILGGTGYTF.

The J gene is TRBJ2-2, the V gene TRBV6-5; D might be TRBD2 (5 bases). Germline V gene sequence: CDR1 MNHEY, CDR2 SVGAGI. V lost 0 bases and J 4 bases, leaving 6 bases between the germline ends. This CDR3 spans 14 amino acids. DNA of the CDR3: TGTGCCAGCAGTTACTCGAGGGTCACCGGGGAGCTGTTTTTT. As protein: CASSYSRVTGELFF.

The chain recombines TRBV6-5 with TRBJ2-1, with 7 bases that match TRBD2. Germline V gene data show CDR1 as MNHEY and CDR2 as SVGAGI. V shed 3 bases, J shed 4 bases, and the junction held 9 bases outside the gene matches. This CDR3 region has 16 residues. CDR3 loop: CASSYESGAIYNEQFF. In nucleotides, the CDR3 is TGTGCCAGCAGTTATGAGAGCGGGGCCATTTACAATGAGCAGTTCTTC.

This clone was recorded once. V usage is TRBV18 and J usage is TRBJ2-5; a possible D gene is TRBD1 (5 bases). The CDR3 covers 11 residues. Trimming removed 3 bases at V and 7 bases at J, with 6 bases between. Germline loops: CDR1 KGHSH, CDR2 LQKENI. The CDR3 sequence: CASSPQGTQYF. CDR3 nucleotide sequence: TGTGCCAGCTCACCGCAGGGGACCCAGTACTTC. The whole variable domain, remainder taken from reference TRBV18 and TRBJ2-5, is NAGVMQNPRHLVRRRGQEARLRCSPMKGHSHVYWYRQLPEEGLKFMVYLQKENIIDESGMPKERFSAEFPKEGPSILRIQQVVRGDSAAYFCASSPQGTQYFGPGTRLLVL.

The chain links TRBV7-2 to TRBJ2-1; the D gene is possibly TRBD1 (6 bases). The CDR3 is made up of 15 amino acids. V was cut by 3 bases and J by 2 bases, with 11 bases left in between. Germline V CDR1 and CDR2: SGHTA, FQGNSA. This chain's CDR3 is CASSFGRGAYNEQFF. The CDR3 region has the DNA TGTGCCAGCAGCTTTGGCAGGGGCGCCTACAATGAGCAGTTCTTC.

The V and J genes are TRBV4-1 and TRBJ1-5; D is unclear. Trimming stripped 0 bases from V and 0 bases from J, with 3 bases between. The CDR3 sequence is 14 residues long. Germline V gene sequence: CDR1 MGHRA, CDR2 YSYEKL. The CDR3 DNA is TGCGCCAGCAGCCAAGAGGGTAGCAATCAGCCCCAGCATTTT. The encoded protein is CASSQEGSNQPQHF.

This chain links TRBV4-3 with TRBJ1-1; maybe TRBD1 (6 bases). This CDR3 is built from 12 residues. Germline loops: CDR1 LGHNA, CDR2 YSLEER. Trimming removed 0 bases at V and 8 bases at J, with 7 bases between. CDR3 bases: TGCGCCAGCAGCCAAGAAGACAGGGAAGCTTTCTTT. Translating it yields CASSQEDREAFF.

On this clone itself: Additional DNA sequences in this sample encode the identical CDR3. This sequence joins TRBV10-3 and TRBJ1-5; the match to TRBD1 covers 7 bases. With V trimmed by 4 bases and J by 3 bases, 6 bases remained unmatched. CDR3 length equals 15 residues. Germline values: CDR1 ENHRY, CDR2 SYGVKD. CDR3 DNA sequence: TGTGCCATCAGTGCAGACAGGGTCCCCAATCAGCCCCAGCATTTT. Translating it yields CAISADRVPNQPQHF.

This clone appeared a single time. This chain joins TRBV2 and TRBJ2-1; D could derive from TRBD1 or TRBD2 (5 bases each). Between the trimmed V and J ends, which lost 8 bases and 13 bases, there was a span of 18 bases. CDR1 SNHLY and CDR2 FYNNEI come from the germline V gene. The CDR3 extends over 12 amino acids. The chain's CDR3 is CASGDLSSSQFF. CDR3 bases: TGTGCCAGCGGGGACCTCTCGAGTAGTCAGTTCTTC.

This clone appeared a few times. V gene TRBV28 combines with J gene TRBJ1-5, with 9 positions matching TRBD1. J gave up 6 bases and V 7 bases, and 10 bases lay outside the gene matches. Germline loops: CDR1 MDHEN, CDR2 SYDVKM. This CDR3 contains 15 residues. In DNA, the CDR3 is TGTGCCAGCACCTCGACAGGGGGAGTGGGTCAGCCCCAGCATTTT. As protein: CASTSTGGVGQPQHF.

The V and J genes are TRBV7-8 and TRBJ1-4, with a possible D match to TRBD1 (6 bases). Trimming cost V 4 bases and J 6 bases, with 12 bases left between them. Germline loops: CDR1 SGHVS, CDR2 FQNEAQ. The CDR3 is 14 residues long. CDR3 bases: TGTGCCAGCAGCTCCCAGGGGTTAGATGAAAAACTGTTTTTT. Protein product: CASSSQGLDEKLFF.

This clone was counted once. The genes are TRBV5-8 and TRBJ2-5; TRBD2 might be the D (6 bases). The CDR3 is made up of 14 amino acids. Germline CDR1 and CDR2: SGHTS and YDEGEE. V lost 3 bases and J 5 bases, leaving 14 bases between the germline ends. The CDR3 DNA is TGTGCCAGCAGCTCTGGAGGGGTTAAGGAGACCCAGTACTTC. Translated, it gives CASSSGGVKETQYF. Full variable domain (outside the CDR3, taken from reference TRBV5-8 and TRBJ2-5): EAGVTQSPTHLIKTRGQQATLRCSPISGHTSVYWYQQALGLGLQFLLWYDEGEERNRGNFPPRFSGRQFPNYSSELNVNALELEDSALYLCASSSGGVKETQYFGPGTRLLVL.

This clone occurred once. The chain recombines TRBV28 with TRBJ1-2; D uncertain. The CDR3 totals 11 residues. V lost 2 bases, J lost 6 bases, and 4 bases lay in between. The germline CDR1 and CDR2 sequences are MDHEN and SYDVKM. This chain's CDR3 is CASSLHHGYTF. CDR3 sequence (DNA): TGTGCCAGCAGTTTACACCATGGCTACACCTTC.

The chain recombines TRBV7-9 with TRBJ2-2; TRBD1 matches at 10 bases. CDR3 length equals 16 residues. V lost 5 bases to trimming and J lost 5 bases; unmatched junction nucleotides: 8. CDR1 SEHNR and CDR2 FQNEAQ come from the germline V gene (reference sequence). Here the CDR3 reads CASSNDRGRGTGELFF. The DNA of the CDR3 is TGTGCCAGCAGCAACGACAGGGGGCGCGGAACCGGGGAGCTGTTTTTT. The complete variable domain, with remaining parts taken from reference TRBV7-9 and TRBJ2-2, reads DTGVSQNPRHKITKRGQNVTFRCDPISEHNRLYWYRQTLGQGPEFLTYFQNEAQLEKSRLLSDRFSAERPKGSFSTLEIQRTEQGDSAMYLCASSNDRGRGTGELFFGEGSRLTVL.

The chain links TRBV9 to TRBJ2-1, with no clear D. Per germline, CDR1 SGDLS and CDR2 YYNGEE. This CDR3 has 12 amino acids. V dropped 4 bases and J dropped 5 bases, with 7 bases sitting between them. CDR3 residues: CASSPQHNEQFF. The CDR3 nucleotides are TGTGCCAGCAGCCCACAGCACAATGAGCAGTTCTTC.

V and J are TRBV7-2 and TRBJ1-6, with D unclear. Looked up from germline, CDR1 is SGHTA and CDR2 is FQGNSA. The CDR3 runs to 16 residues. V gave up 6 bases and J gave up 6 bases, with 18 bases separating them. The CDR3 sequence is CASRPGPGVINSPLHF. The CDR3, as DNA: TGTGCCAGCAGACCCGGCCCCGGGGTAATTAATTCACCCCTCCACTTT.

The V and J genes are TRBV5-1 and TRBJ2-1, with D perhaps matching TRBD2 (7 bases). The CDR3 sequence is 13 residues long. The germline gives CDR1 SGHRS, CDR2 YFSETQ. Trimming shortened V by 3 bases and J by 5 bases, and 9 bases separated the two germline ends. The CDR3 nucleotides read TGCGCCAGCAGCTGGGGGGGCAACAATGAGCAGTTCTTC. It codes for CASSWGGNNEQFF.

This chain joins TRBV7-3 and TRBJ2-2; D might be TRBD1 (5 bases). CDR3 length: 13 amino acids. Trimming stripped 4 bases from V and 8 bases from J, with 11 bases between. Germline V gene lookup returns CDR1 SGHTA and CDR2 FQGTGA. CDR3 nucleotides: TGTGCCAGCAGCTCGACAGCCTATGGGGAGCTGTTTTTT. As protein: CASSSTAYGELFF. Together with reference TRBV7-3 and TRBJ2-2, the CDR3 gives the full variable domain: GAGVSQTPSNKVTEKGKYVELRCDPISGHTALYWYRQSLGQGPEFLIYFQGTGAADDSGLPNDRFFAVRPEGSVSTLKIQRTERGDSAVYLCASSSTAYGELFFGEGSRLTVL.

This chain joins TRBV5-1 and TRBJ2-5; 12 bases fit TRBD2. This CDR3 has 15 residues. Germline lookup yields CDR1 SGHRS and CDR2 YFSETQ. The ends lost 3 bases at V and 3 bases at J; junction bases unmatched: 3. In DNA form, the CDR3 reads TGCGCCAGCAGCTCACGGACTAGCGGGGAAGAGACCCAGTACTTC. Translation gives CASSSRTSGEETQYF.

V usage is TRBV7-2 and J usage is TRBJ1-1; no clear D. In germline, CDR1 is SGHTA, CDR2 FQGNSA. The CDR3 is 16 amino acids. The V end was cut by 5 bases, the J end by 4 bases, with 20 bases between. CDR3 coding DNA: TGTGCCAGCAGCCCTATGGTGGGTGGGTTCGCCACTGAAGCTTTCTTT. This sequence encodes CASSPMVGGFATEAFF.

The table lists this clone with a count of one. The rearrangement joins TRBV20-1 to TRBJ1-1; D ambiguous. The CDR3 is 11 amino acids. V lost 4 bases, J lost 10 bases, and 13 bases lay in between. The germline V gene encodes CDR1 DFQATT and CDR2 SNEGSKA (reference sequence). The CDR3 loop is CSAKSLVAAFF. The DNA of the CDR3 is TGCAGTGCTAAGAGCCTGGTTGCAGCTTTCTTT.

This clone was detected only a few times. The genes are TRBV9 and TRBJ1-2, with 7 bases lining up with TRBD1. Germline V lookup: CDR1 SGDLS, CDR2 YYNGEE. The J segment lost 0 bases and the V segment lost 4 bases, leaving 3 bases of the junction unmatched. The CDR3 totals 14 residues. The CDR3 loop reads CASSPDRANYGYTF. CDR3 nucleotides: TGTGCCAGCAGCCCCGACAGGGCTAACTATGGCTACACCTTC.

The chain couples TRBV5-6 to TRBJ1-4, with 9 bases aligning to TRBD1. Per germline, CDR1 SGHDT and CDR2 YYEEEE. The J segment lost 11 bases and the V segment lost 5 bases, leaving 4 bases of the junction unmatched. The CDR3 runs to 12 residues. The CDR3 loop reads CASSRTGDKLFF. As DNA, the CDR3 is TGTGCCAGCAGTCGGACAGGGGACAAACTGTTTTTT.

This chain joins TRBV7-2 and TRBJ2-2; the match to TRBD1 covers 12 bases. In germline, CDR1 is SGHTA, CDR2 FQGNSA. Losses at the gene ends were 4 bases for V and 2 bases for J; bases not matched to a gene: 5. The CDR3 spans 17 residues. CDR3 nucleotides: TGTGCCAGCAGCTCCGGGACAGGGGGCCCTAACACCGGGGAGCTGTTTTTT. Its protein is CASSSGTGGPNTGELFF.

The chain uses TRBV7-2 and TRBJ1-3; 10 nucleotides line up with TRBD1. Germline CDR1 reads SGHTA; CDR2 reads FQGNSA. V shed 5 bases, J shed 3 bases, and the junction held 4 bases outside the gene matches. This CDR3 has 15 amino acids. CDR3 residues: CASSTGQGHGNTIYF. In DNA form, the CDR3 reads TGTGCCAGCAGCACGGGACAGGGGCATGGAAACACCATATATTTT.

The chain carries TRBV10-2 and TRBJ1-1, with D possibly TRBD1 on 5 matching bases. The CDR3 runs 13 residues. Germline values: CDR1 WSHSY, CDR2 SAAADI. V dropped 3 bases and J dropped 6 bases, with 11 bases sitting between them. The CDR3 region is CASSDPGNPEAFF. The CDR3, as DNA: TGCGCCAGCAGTGATCCAGGGAATCCTGAAGCTTTCTTT.

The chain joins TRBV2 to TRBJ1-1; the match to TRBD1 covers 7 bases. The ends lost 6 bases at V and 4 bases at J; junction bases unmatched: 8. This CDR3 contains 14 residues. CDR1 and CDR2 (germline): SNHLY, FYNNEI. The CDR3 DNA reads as TGTGCCAGCAGCGACACAGGGGTGAGCACTGAAGCTTTCTTT. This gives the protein CASSDTGVSTEAFF.

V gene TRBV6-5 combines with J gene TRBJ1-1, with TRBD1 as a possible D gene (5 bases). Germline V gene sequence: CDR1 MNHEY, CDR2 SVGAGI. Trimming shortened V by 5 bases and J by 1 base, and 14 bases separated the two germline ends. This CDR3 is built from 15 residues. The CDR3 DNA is TGTGCCAGCAGTACGAAGGGGTTTTCGAACACTGAAGCTTTCTTT. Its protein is CASSTKGFSNTEAFF.

In DNA, the CDR3 is TGTGCCAGCTCACCTGGGATCTCCGAGACCCAGTACTTC. Its translation: CASSPGISETQYF. The chain carries TRBV18 and TRBJ2-5; no definite D call. The V gene's germline CDR1 is KGHSH and CDR2 LQKENI. The V end lost 3 bases, the J end lost 5 bases, and 10 bases lay between the germline ends. CDR3 length equals 13 residues.